A few counts support the clone carrying this TCR beta chain. Method: immunoSEQ multiplex PCR; TCRdb's copy keeps in-frame clones and lacks some. The repertoire holds around 1,900 clones, with over 15% as singletons. This CDR3 has 15 residues. CDR1 and CDR2 from the germline V gene are SGHNT and YENEEA. Between the trimmed V and J ends, which lost 5 bases and 0 bases, there was a span of 14 bases. These data come from a study of T cells in localized non-small cell lung cancer. The sequence came from a female donor aged 60 or older with stage I squamous cell lung carcinoma. The specimen was lung tumor tissue, collected before any cancer treatment. This chain joins TRBV11-3 and TRBJ2-7; D call uncertain. CDR3 sequence (DNA): TGTGCCAGCAGCGTCTTGCTACCATCCTCCTACGAGCAGTACTTC. Translating it yields CASSVLLPSSYEQYF.